Shown below are 3 T cell receptor delta chains from a single sample sequenced in a study of γδ T cells in repeated Plasmodium falciparum infection. Vgamma9/Vdelta2+ and Vdelta2-negative gammadelta T cells were flow-sorted from PBMC for bulk sequencing. TCRdb re-called clones from the multiplex PCR reads using CATT. The data contain more than 70,000 delta-chain clones, 0.85% to 1% of them seen just once; the ten biggest clones take up 9.6%. The sequencing sample was made of gamma-delta T cells from blood. These receptors originate from a pool of human donors (malaria-infected and uninfected, not separated).

To note about this clone: The protein in TCRdb stems from a much larger clone and differs at residue 16 from this DNA's translation, likely a read error; here the protein is translated from the DNA. The genes are TRDV1 and TRDJ1; 8 nucleotides agree with TRDD3. TCRdb lists no J gene, so it was determined here by aligning the DNA to germline. Germline values: CDR1 TSWWSYY, CDR2 QGS. V trimming: 2 bases; J trimming: 4 bases; junction bases outside the gene matches: 24. The CDR3 runs 21 residues. The CDR3 sequence is CALGESLSYGPLWGRVDKLIF. Here the CDR3 DNA reads TGTGCTCTTGGGGAATCACTGTCCTACGGGCCCCTCTGGGGGAGAGTCGATAAACTCATCTTT.

The sample holds a few counts of this clone. A far larger clone is only one base removed, so a read error is likely. The same CDR3 also results from other DNA sequences found in this sample. This chain links TRDV2 with TRDJ3; the match to TRDD3 covers 9 bases. TCRdb does not report a J gene; here it was assigned by matching the DNA to germline references. CDR1 is GEAIGNYY, CDR2 EKD, per germline. V dropped 0 bases and J dropped 0; count of bases not matched to a gene: 5. The CDR3 is made up of 19 amino acids. The CDR3 is CACDTVLGDYSWDTRQMFF. DNA for the CDR3: TGTGCCTGTGACACCGTACTGGGGGACTACTCCTGGGACACCCGACAGATGTTTTTC.

This clone has a count of ten or more. Other nucleotide sequences in the sample specify the same CDR3. The rearrangement joins TRDV2 to TRDJ1, with 12 bases aligning to TRDD3. Germline V lookup: CDR1 GEAIGNYY, CDR2 EKD. V was pared by 1 base and J by 0 bases, with 23 bases of the junction left unmatched. The CDR3 loop spans 23 amino acids. CDR3 DNA: TGTGCCTGTGACACGCCTTCCTCCTCCGGGGGCTGGGGGATACGCCCGTACACCGATAAACTCATCTTT. Protein product: CACDTPSSSGGWGIRPYTDKLIF.